The next 4 T cell receptor beta chains were all read from a single sample in a study of T cells after yellow fever vaccination. TCRdb passed the 5' RACE reads through MiXCR, listing each CDR3 protein once. The table shows under 350,000 distinct CDR3 sequences, with over 3.5% occurring only once. Sample: PBMCs, taken 5 days after the yellow fever booster vaccination. The source is a man in his late teens or twenties who received the YFV17D yellow fever vaccine.

The chain couples TRBV12-3 or TRBV12-4 to TRBJ2-5; 7 bases agree with TRBD1. V lost 1 base, J lost 4 bases, and 3 bases stayed unmatched. This CDR3 spans 14 amino acids. The CDR3 spells CASSLGDSGETQYF. In nucleotides, the CDR3 is TGTGCCAGCAGTTTAGGGGACAGCGGAGAGACCCAGTACTTC.

The CDR3 nucleotides are TGTGCCAGCAAAGCGCCCGGGGGGTATTCCTACGAGCAGTACTTC. Translated, it gives CASKAPGGYSYEQYF. This rearrangement joins TRBV27 to TRBJ2-7, with TRBD2 matching 7 bases. V dropped 7 bases and J dropped 1; count of bases not matched to a gene: 10. CDR1 is MNHEY and CDR2 is SMNVEV in the germline V gene (reference sequence). The CDR3 spans 15 residues.

The chain couples TRBV20-1 to TRBJ2-3; TRBD1 agrees at 8 bases. Germline V CDR1 and CDR2: DFQATT, SNEGSKA (reference sequence). Trimming took 4 bases from V and 1 from J; bases not matched to a gene: 10. The CDR3 totals 16 residues. CDR3 bases: TGCAGTGCTACCCAGGGGGCGAGCCGTCGCACAGATACGCAGTATTTT. This gives the protein CSATQGASRRTDTQYF.

This clonotype was seen at least ten times. The chain uses TRBV5-1 and TRBJ2-7; unclear D gene. The CDR3 has 10 amino acids. CDR1 is SGHRS, CDR2 YFSETQ, per germline. Trimming removed 2 bases at V and 9 bases at J, with 6 bases between. CDR3 amino acids: CASSLPGQYV. The CDR3, as DNA: TGCGCCAGCAGCTTACCCGGGCAGTACGTC.